Below are 27 T cell receptor beta chains sequenced from a single sample in a study of response to subunit inactivated influenza vaccine. TCRdb re-analysed the RT-PCR reads in MiXCR, keeping a single row per CDR3 protein. The table lists under 850,000 distinct CDR3 sequences, roughly 18% of them singletons. The sample was PBMCs from blood, taken more than 4 days after vaccination. The receptors stem from a man aged 50 or older who received an inactivated influenza vaccine.

The rearrangement uses TRBV6-2 or TRBV6-3 and TRBJ2-1; D not resolved. CDR1 is MNHEY and CDR2 is SVGEGT in the germline V gene. V dropped 5 bases and J dropped 5 bases, with 7 bases sitting between them. This CDR3 spans 12 amino acids. CDR3 in DNA: TGTGCCAGCAGTGTAAACCACAATGAGCAGTTCTTC. Translating it yields CASSVNHNEQFF.

The J gene is TRBJ2-3, the V gene TRBV4-3; D ambiguous. The ends were cut back, 1 base at V and 2 bases at J, with 10 bases in the middle. Germline CDR1 is LGHNA and CDR2 is YSLEER. There are 15 residues in the CDR3. CDR3 residues: CASSQGQADTDTQYF. The CDR3 DNA reads TGCGCCAGCAGCCAAGGGCAGGCAGACACAGATACGCAGTATTTT.

The rearrangement links TRBV7-6 to TRBJ1-4, with no clear D. CDR3 length: 13 amino acids. V was clipped by 8 bases and J by 8 bases, with 15 bases between them. Germline values: CDR1 SGHVS, CDR2 FNYEAQ. CDR3 amino acids: CASAVSSAEKLFF. DNA for the CDR3: TGTGCCAGCGCGGTCAGCTCGGCCGAAAAACTGTTTTTT.

This clonotype was counted a few times. As DNA, the CDR3 is TGTGCCAGCGGACCCAACAGGGGCAATGAGCAGTTCTTC. Translated: CASGPNRGNEQFF. J is TRBJ2-1 and V is TRBV7-2; 7 nucleotides agree with TRBD1. In germline, CDR1 is SGHTA, CDR2 FQGNSA. V dropped 8 bases and J dropped 6; count of bases not matched to a gene: 7. This CDR3 is 13 amino acids long.

The genes are TRBV6-1 and TRBJ2-3; 7 bases are shared with TRBD2. Germline-derived CDR1 and CDR2 are MNHNS and SASEGT. The junction had 7 bases not matched to a gene; V was cut back by 5 bases and J by 2 bases. This CDR3 has 15 residues. CDR3 sequence: CASSPQRGFTDTQYF. In nucleotides, the CDR3 is TGTGCCAGCAGTCCCCAGCGGGGATTCACAGATACGCAGTATTTT.

The chain recombines TRBV3-1 with TRBJ2-5; 7 nucleotides agree with TRBD1. The CDR3 contains 16 residues. Germline assignment: CDR1 LGHDT and CDR2 YNNKEL (reference sequence). With V trimmed by 2 bases and J by 0 bases, 6 bases remained unmatched. The CDR3 region is CASSQSLGQDQETQYF. As DNA, the CDR3 is TGTGCCAGCAGCCAATCCCTCGGACAGGACCAAGAGACCCAGTACTTC.

V is TRBV3-1 and J is TRBJ1-1; D may be TRBD1 (5 bases). V was pared by 4 bases and J by 3 bases, with 15 bases between. Looked up from germline, CDR1 is LGHDT and CDR2 is YNNKEL (reference sequence). CDR3 length: 15 residues. The CDR3 DNA reads as TGTGCCAGCAGCCTCGGCAGGGTAAGGGACACTGAAGCTTTCTTT. Residues: CASSLGRVRDTEAFF.

This clonotype was seen more than once but under ten times. This sequence joins TRBV6-2 or TRBV6-3 and TRBJ2-1; 9 bases align to TRBD2. Germline V gene data show CDR1 as MNHEY and CDR2 as SVGEGT. This CDR3 region has 13 residues. The junction had 3 bases not matched to a gene; V was cut back by 7 bases and J by 5 bases. The CDR3 loop reads CASMASGNNEQFF. DNA for the CDR3: TGTGCCAGCATGGCTAGCGGGAACAATGAGCAGTTCTTC.

This clonotype occurred a few times. J is TRBJ2-2 and V is TRBV25-1, with D tentatively TRBD1 (6 bases). Trimming removed 4 bases from V and 6 bases from J, with 15 bases in between. The CDR3 totals 15 residues. Germline lookup yields CDR1 MGHDK and CDR2 SYGVNS. CDR3 protein: CASSVGQGPSGELFF. In nucleotides, the CDR3 is TGTGCCAGCAGTGTAGGTCAGGGGCCCTCCGGGGAGCTGTTTTTT.

This chain connects TRBV18 to TRBJ2-1; tentatively, D is TRBD2 (5 bases). Germline values: CDR1 KGHSH, CDR2 LQKENI. Trimming shortened V by 4 bases and J by 0 bases, and 10 bases separated the two germline ends. This CDR3 is 15 amino acids long. The CDR3 DNA reads TGTGCCAGCTCACAATCCGGGATCTCCTACAATGAGCAGTTCTTC. This sequence encodes CASSQSGISYNEQFF. Supplemented by reference TRBV18 and TRBJ2-1, the full variable domain reads NAGVMQNPRHLVRRRGQEARLRCSPMKGHSHVYWYRQLPEEGLKFMVYLQKENIIDESGMPKERFSAEFPKEGPSILRIQQVVRGDSAAYFCASSQSGISYNEQFFGPGTRLTVL.

This clonotype has just a few counts. The V and J genes are TRBV12-3 or TRBV12-4 and TRBJ2-3; possibly TRBD2 for D (6 bases). The CDR3 runs 12 residues. V lost 6 bases and J 10 bases, leaving 14 bases between the germline ends. The CDR3 protein is CASSPGLEAQYF. As DNA, the CDR3 is TGTGCCAGCAGCCCGGGACTTGAAGCGCAGTATTTT.

This clonotype was seen more than once but under ten times. The chain links TRBV28 to TRBJ2-6; D not resolved. Germline CDR1 reads MDHEN; CDR2 reads SYDVKM. CDR3 length: 17 residues. The V gene lost 4 bases and the J gene lost 1 base, with 14 bases spanning the gap. CDR3 DNA: TGTGCCAGCAGTTCACGCCGACCAGGTTCTGGGGCCAACGTCCTGACTTTC. Its protein is CASSSRRPGSGANVLTF.

The chain recombines TRBV11-3 with TRBJ2-1; no definite D call. The CDR3 length is 11 residues. Germline V gene lookup returns CDR1 SGHNT and CDR2 YENEEA. CDR3 residues: CGLWSHNEQFF. The CDR3 region has the DNA TGTGGCTTATGGTCCCACAATGAGCAGTTCTTC.

This clonotype has only a few counts. The V and J genes are TRBV4-1 and TRBJ2-2; D is perhaps TRBD2 (6 bases). The CDR3 length is 21 residues. CDR1 is MGHRA and CDR2 is YSYEKL in the germline V gene. The V gene lost 0 bases and the J gene lost 0 bases, with 23 bases spanning the gap. CDR3 in amino acids: CASSQDRLRTNLNANTGELFF. The CDR3 DNA sequence: TGCGCCAGCAGCCAAGATAGGTTGAGGACTAACCTAAACGCGAACACCGGGGAGCTGTTTTTT.

The gene calls are TRBV7-9 and TRBJ1-1; no reliable D call. Germline loops: CDR1 SEHNR, CDR2 FQNEAQ (reference sequence). Trimming cost V 5 bases and J 7 bases, with 11 bases left between them. The CDR3 runs to 12 residues. This chain's CDR3 is CASSQIRVEAFF. The CDR3, as DNA: TGTGCCAGCAGCCAAATAAGGGTTGAAGCTTTCTTT.

This clonotype was seen only a few times. The CDR3 spells CASSFPKNIQYF. In DNA, the CDR3 is TGTGCCAGCAGCTTTCCTAAAAACATTCAGTACTTC. The chain is built from TRBV7-2 and TRBJ2-4; D is unresolved. V lost 3 bases and J 4 bases, leaving 4 bases between the germline ends. Germline V gene data show CDR1 as SGHTA and CDR2 as FQGNSA. The CDR3 covers 12 residues.

This chain uses TRBV11-2 with TRBJ2-3, with TRBD2 matching over 7 bases. V lost 2 bases, J lost 1 base, and 6 bases stayed unmatched. Germline CDR1 SGHAT, CDR2 FQNNGV. This CDR3 region has 16 residues. CDR3 in DNA: TGTGCCAGCAGCTTATTTCGTGGGGGGGGCACAGATACGCAGTATTTT. Its translation: CASSLFRGGGTDTQYF.

This clonotype was recorded a few times. The rearrangement uses TRBV15 and TRBJ2-3; 9 positions match TRBD2. This CDR3 is 14 amino acids long. V lost 7 bases to trimming and J lost 4 bases; unmatched junction nucleotides: 6. Per the germline V gene, CDR1 is LNHNV and CDR2 is YYDKDF (reference sequence). The CDR3 protein is CATTAGGHSDTQYF. The CDR3 region has the DNA TGTGCCACCACTGCGGGGGGGCACTCAGATACGCAGTATTTT.

This clonotype was picked up a small number of times. The chain has TRBV5-1 and TRBJ1-1; a weak D match, TRBD1 (6 bases). V was trimmed by 1 base and J by 2 bases, leaving 15 bases between them. Germline values: CDR1 SGHRS, CDR2 YFSETQ. The CDR3 is 16 amino acids. CDR3 residues: CASSLRGGQYNTEAFF. CDR3 sequence (DNA): TGCGCCAGCAGCTTGAGGGGTGGACAGTACAACACTGAAGCTTTCTTT.

This clonotype showed up many times. V gene TRBV12-3 or TRBV12-4 combines with J gene TRBJ2-2; TRBD1 matches 7 bases. CDR3 length: 13 amino acids. V dropped 5 bases and J dropped 7; count of bases not matched to a gene: 4. The CDR3 here is CASSTRQGGELFF. The CDR3 DNA follows: TGTGCCAGCAGTACCCGACAGGGCGGGGAGCTGTTTTTT.

This clonotype was detected only a few times. This chain uses TRBV28 with TRBJ2-7; D not resolved. The germline V gene has CDR1 MDHEN and CDR2 SYDVKM. V lost 3 bases, J lost 3 bases, and 12 bases lay in between. The CDR3 extends over 14 amino acids. The CDR3 is CASSFSTVGYEQYF. The CDR3 DNA follows: TGTGCCAGCAGTTTCTCAACCGTGGGCTACGAGCAGTACTTC.

This chain uses TRBV27 with TRBJ1-2; 9 bases match TRBD1. Germline V CDR1 and CDR2: MNHEY, SMNVEV (reference sequence). V trimming: 2 bases; J trimming: 8 bases; junction bases outside the gene matches: 9. The CDR3 consists of 15 residues. The chain's CDR3 is CASSLVGQGLEGYTF. The CDR3 nucleotides are TGTGCCAGCAGTTTAGTCGGACAGGGGTTGGAGGGCTACACCTTC.

The chain employs TRBV7-9 and TRBJ2-3, with 15 bases matching TRBD2. Germline V CDR1 and CDR2: SEHNR, FQNEAQ (reference sequence). Unmatched junction bases numbered 9, after V lost 5 bases and J lost 6 bases. The CDR3 is made up of 17 amino acids. CDR3 protein: CASSALGLAGGKDTQYF. The DNA of the CDR3 is TGTGCCAGCAGCGCCTTAGGACTAGCGGGGGGGAAGGATACGCAGTATTTT.

This clonotype turned up a few times. The chain is built from TRBV29-1 and TRBJ2-1; 12 nucleotides line up with TRBD2. Germline values: CDR1 SQVTM, CDR2 ANQGSEA. Losses at the gene ends were 4 bases for V and 3 bases for J; bases not matched to a gene: 7. The CDR3 is 16 amino acids. The CDR3 bases are TGCAGCGTTGTCGCGACTAGCGGGAGTCTCTACAATGAGCAGTTCTTC. It specifies CSVVATSGSLYNEQFF.

This chain connects TRBV29-1 to TRBJ1-1; no reliable D call. The germline V gene encodes CDR1 SQVTM and CDR2 ANQGSEA. This CDR3 region has 12 residues. Trimming left V 2 bases short and J 7 bases short, with 11 bases between. The CDR3 DNA follows: TGCAGCGTTGAATACGGGCAAGGTGAAGCTTTCTTT. Its protein product is CSVEYGQGEAFF.

The table lists this clonotype with many counts. This chain links TRBV7-9 with TRBJ2-7; D is undetermined. V lost 5 bases and J lost 1, with 9 bases in between. This CDR3 spans 13 amino acids. The V gene's germline CDR1 is SEHNR and CDR2 FQNEAQ (reference sequence). The CDR3 reads CASSPPRSYEQYF. The DNA for the CDR3 is TGTGCCAGCAGCCCCCCCCGGTCCTACGAGCAGTACTTC.

The sample holds a few counts of this clonotype. The chain couples TRBV20-1 to TRBJ2-2; the D is unclear. Trimming cost V 0 bases and J 0 bases, with 5 bases left between them. This CDR3 is built from 14 residues. CDR1 is DFQATT and CDR2 is SNEGSKA in the germline V gene (reference sequence). The CDR3 DNA reads as TGCAGTGCTAGAGAGGTGCCGAACACCGGGGAGCTGTTTTTT. Translated, it gives CSAREVPNTGELFF.